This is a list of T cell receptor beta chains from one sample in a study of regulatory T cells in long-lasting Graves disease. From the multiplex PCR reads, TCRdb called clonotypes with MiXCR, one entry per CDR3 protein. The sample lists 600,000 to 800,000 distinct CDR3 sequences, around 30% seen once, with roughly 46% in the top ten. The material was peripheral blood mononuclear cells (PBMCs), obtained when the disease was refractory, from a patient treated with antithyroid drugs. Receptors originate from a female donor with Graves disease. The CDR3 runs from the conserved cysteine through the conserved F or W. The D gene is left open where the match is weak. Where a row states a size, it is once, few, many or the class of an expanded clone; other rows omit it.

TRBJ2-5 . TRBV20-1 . CSASGRGRTQYF TGCAGTGCCAGTGGACGGGGGCGGACCCAGTACTTC
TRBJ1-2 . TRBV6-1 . CASSGLPRADGYTF TGTGCCAGCAGTGGACTCCCCAGGGCGGATGGCTACACCTTC
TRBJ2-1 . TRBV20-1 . CSADDYNEQFF TGCAGTGCCGACGATTACAATGAGCAGTTCTTC
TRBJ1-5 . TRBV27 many CASSVVAGMFGNQPQHF TGTGCCAGCTCCGTAGTTGCAGGCATGTTCGGCAATCAGCCCCAGCATTTT
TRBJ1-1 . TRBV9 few CASSETGNGPVAFF TGTGCCAGCAGCGAAACAGGGAATGGCCCGGTGGCTTTCTTT
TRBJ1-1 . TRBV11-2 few CASRRVEDLEAFF TGTGCCAGCAGGAGGGTTGAAGATCTTGAAGCTTTCTTT
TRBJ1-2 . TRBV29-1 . CSVEVDGDGYTF TGCAGCGTTGAAGTGGACGGGGATGGCTACACCTTC
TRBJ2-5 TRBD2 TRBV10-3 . CAISESGLAGEAGETQYF TGTGCCATCAGTGAGTCTGGACTAGCGGGAGAAGCCGGAGAGACCCAGTACTTC
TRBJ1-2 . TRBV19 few CASSETPVATYGYTF TGTGCCAGTAGTGAGACCCCGGTTGCCACCTATGGCTACACCTTC
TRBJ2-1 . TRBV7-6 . CASSRTPASPNEQFF TGTGCCAGCAGCCGAACCCCAGCTAGCCCAAATGAGCAGTTCTTC
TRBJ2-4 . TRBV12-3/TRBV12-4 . CASSLNGAKNIQYF TGTGCCAGCAGTTTAAATGGAGCCAAAAACATTCAGTACTTC
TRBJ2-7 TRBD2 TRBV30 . CAWTAGTPYEQYF TGTGCCTGGACAGCGGGGACCCCCTACGAGCAGTACTTC
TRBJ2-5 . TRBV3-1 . CASSQRGTQETQYF TGTGCCAGCAGCCAACGAGGGACTCAAGAGACCCAGTACTTC
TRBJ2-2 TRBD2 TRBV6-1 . CASRRGLAGGPAGELFF TGTGCCAGCAGACGTGGACTAGCGGGAGGGCCGGCCGGGGAGCTGTTTTTT
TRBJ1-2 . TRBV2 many CASRQDGSPFGYTF TGTGCCAGCAGGCAAGACGGTAGCCCTTTTGGCTACACCTTC
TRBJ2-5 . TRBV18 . CASSPPTGRETQYF TGTGCCAGCTCACCGCCAACAGGGAGAGAGACCCAGTACTTC
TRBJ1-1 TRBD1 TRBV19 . CASSLPTGAANTEAFF TGTGCCAGTAGTCTGCCGACAGGGGCGGCGAACACTGAAGCTTTCTTT
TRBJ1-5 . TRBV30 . CAWSVRQTQPQHF TGTGCCTGGAGTGTACGGCAAACGCAGCCCCAGCATTTT
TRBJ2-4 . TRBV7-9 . CASSITEIAKNIQYF TGTGCCAGCAGCATTACAGAGATAGCCAAAAACATTCAGTACTTC
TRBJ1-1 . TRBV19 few CASNQQGFGAEAFF TGTGCCAGTAATCAACAGGGTTTTGGCGCTGAAGCTTTCTTT
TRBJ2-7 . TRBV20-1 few CSAIRAGFVDEQYF TGCAGTGCTATTCGGGCGGGTTTTGTGGACGAGCAGTACTTC
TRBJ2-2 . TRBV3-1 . CASSAGLQLFF TGTGCCAGCAGCGCCGGACTCCAGCTGTTTTTT
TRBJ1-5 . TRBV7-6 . CASSTGTGQPQHF TGTGCCAGCAGCACTGGGACGGGTCAGCCCCAGCATTTT
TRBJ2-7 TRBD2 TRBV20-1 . CSARVGTSAYEQYF TGCAGTGCTAGAGTAGGGACTAGTGCCTACGAGCAGTACTTC
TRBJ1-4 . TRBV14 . CASSQVKTGEKLFF TGTGCCAGCAGCCAAGTAAAAACGGGAGAAAAACTGTTTTTT
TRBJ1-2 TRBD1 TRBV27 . CASRFWTGVNYGYTF TGTGCCAGCAGGTTTTGGACAGGCGTTAACTATGGCTACACCTTC
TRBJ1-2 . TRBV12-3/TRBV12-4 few CASSRRTTGYTF TGTGCCAGCAGTCGAAGGACAACTGGCTACACCTTC
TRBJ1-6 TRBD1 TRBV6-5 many CASSYRTGDSPLHF TGTGCCAGCAGTTACCGGACAGGGGATTCACCCCTCCACTTT
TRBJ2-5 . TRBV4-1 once CASSQGGGHQYF TGCGCTAGCAGCCAAGGAGGCGGGCACCAGTACTTC
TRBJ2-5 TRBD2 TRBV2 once CASSPWTSGETQYF TGTGCCAGCAGTCCCTGGACTAGCGGTGAGACCCAGTACTTC
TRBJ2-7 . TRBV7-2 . CASSIGGVSEQYF TGTGCCAGCAGTATAGGGGGGGTTTCCGAGCAGTACTTC